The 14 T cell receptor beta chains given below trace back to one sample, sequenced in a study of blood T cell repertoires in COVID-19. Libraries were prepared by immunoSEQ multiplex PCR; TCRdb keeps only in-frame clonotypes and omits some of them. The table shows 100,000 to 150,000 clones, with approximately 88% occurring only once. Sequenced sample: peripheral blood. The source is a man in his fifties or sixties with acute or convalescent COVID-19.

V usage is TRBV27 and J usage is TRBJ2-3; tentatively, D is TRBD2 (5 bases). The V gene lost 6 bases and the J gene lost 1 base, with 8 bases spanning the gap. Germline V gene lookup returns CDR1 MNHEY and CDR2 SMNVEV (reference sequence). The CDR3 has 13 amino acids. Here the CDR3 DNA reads TGTGCCAGCAGCAACGGGGGCACAGATACGCAGTATTTT. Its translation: CASSNGGTDTQYF.

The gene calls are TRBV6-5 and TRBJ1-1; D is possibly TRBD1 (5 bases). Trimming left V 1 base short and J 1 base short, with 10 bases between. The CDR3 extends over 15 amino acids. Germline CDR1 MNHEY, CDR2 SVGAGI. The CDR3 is CASSYYARENTEAFF. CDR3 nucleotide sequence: TGTGCCAGCAGTTACTACGCCAGGGAGAACACTGAAGCTTTCTTT.

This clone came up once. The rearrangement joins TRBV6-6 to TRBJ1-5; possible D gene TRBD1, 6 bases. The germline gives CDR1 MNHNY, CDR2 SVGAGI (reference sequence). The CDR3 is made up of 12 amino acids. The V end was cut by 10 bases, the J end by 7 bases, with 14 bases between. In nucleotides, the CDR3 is TGTGCCACCACAATAACAGGGCAGCCCCAGCATTTT. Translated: CATTITGQPQHF.

CDR3 in DNA: TGTGCCAGCAGTGTCTGGACTGGGGACAATGAGCAGTTCTTC. It yields the protein CASSVWTGDNEQFF. This rearrangement joins TRBV6-4 to TRBJ2-1; TRBD2 is a possible D gene (5 bases). The V and J ends lost 4 bases and 5 bases respectively, with 12 bases between them. The CDR3 extends over 14 amino acids. CDR1 MRHNA and CDR2 SNTAGT come from the germline V gene.

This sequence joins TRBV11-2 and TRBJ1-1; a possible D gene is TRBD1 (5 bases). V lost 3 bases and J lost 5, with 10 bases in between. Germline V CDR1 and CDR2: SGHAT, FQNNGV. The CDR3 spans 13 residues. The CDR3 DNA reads TGTGCCAGCAGCTTTCTGGGGCGGACTGAAGCTTTCTTT. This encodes CASSFLGRTEAFF.

The DNA for the CDR3 is TGTGCCAGTAGTATGAGTGGGAGAGGTTCCTACGAGCAGTACTTC. Its protein product is CASSMSGRGSYEQYF. V gene TRBV19 combines with J gene TRBJ2-7; possible D gene TRBD2, 5 bases. The V end lost 3 bases, the J end lost 1 base, and 13 bases lay between the germline ends. Germline values: CDR1 LNHDA, CDR2 SQIVND (reference sequence). CDR3 size: 15 residues.

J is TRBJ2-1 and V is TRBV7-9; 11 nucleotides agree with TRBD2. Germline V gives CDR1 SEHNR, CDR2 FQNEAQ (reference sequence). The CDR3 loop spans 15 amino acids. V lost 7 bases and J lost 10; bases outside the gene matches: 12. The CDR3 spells CASTSWTSGPPEQFF. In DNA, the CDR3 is TGTGCCAGCACATCATGGACTAGCGGGCCCCCGGAGCAGTTCTTC.

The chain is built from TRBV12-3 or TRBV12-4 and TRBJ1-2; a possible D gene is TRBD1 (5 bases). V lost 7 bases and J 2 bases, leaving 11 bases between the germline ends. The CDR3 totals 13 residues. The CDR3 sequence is CASMDNRNYGYTF. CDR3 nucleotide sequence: TGTGCCAGCATGGACAACAGAAACTATGGCTACACCTTC.

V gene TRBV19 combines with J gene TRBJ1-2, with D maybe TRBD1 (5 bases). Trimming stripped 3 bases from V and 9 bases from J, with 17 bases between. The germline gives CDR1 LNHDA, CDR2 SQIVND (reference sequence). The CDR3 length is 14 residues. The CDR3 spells CASSMNPLEGSYTF. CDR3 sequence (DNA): TGTGCCAGTAGTATGAACCCTTTGGAGGGGAGCTACACCTTC.

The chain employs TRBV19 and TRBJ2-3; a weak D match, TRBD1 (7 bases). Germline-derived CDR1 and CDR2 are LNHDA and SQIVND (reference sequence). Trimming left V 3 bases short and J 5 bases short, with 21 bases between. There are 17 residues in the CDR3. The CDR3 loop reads CASSIKTAGGRIDTQYF. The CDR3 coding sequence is TGTGCCAGTAGTATTAAAACGGCAGGGGGGAGGATAGATACGCAGTATTTT.

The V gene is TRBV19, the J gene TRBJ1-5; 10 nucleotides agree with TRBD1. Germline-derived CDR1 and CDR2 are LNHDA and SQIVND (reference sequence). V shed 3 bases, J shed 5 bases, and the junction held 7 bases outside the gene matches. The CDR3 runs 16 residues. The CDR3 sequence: CASSIPGQGIHQPQHF. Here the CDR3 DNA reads TGTGCCAGTAGTATTCCGGGACAGGGGATTCATCAGCCCCAGCATTTT.

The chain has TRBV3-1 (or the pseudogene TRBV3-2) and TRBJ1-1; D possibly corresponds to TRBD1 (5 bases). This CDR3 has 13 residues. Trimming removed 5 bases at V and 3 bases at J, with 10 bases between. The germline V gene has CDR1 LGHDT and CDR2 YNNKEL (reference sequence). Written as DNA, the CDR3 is TGTGCCAGCAGCTCCAGGGTTCACACTGAAGCTTTCTTT. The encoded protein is CASSSRVHTEAFF.

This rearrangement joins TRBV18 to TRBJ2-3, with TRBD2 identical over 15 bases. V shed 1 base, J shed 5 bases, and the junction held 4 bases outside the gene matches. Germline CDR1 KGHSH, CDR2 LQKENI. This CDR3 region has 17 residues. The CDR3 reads CASSPRGLAGGKDTQYF. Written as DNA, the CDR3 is TGTGCCAGCTCACCACGAGGACTAGCGGGAGGGAAAGATACGCAGTATTTT.

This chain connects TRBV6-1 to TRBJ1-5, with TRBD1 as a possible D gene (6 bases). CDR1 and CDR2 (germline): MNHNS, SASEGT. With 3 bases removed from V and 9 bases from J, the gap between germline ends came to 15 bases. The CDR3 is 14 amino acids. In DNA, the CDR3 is TGTGCCAGCAGTGAGGGGAGGGGGGTTCGGCCCCAGCATTTT. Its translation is CASSEGRGVRPQHF.